What follows are 16 T cell receptor beta chains derived from one specimen sequenced in a study of T-cell reconstitution after alpha-beta-depleted transplantation in children. The library targeted TCRbeta and was prepared with unique molecular identifiers. One entry per CDR3 protein results from TCRdb running MiXCR on the PCR reads. This table has 480,000 or so distinct CDR3 sequences, about 10% appearing once. The starting material was PBMCs, obtained before TCRalphabeta/CD19-depleted stem cell transplant. These receptors were collected from a child aged 2-15 years with inherited bone marrow failure, due to receive a stem cell transplant.

This clonotype was seen at least ten times. The chain links TRBV28 to TRBJ2-7; D not certain. Trimming left V 7 bases short and J 0 bases short, with 19 bases between. The CDR3 spans 16 residues. Looked up from germline, CDR1 is MDHEN and CDR2 is SYDVKM. CDR3 loop: CASKALPRIDSYEQYF. The CDR3 nucleotides are TGTGCCAGCAAGGCTCTCCCTCGTATCGACTCCTACGAGCAGTACTTC.

This clonotype was detected ten times or more. The chain carries TRBV10-3 and TRBJ1-2; 12 bases align to TRBD1. This CDR3 has 17 amino acids. Germline V gene sequence: CDR1 ENHRY, CDR2 SYGVKD. J was trimmed by 4 bases and V by 3 bases; bases with no gene match: 9. CDR3 loop: CAISDFTGQGAGYGYTF. CDR3 nucleotide sequence: TGTGCCATCAGTGATTTTACGGGACAGGGGGCAGGCTATGGCTACACCTTC.

This clonotype was recorded a few times. This chain connects TRBV5-6 to TRBJ2-3; D not resolved. CDR3 length: 16 residues. Trimming removed 2 bases from V and 4 bases from J, with 17 bases in between. Germline V gene sequence: CDR1 SGHDT, CDR2 YYEEEE. This chain's CDR3 is CASSFTVGFNSDTQYF. In DNA form, the CDR3 reads TGTGCCAGCAGCTTCACAGTGGGCTTTAATTCAGATACGCAGTATTTT.

This clonotype was seen at least ten times. This chain uses TRBV20-1 with TRBJ2-1; maybe TRBD2 (6 bases). The V end lost 5 bases, the J end lost 5 bases, and 22 bases lay between the germline ends. CDR1 DFQATT and CDR2 SNEGSKA come from the germline V gene (reference sequence). The CDR3 spans 16 residues. The CDR3 here is CSAGRGGGDINNEQFF. The DNA for the CDR3 is TGCAGTGCTGGCAGAGGTGGAGGGGATATAAACAATGAGCAGTTCTTC.

In this sample, this clonotype turned up many times. The V and J genes are TRBV4-3 and TRBJ2-7; 8 nucleotides line up with TRBD1. Germline V CDR1 and CDR2: LGHNA, YSLEER. This CDR3 comprises 15 residues. Unmatched junction bases numbered 11, after V lost 8 bases and J lost 2 bases. The CDR3 loop reads CASQKVQGATYEQYF. In DNA, the CDR3 is TGCGCCAGCCAGAAGGTCCAGGGGGCGACCTACGAGCAGTACTTC.

The chain couples TRBV11-2 to TRBJ2-1, with D perhaps TRBD2 (6 bases). The CDR3 sequence is 13 residues long. V was trimmed by 3 bases and J by 8 bases, leaving 11 bases between them. Germline V gene data show CDR1 as SGHAT and CDR2 as FQNNGV. The CDR3 is CASSFWGDDEQFF. CDR3 in DNA: TGTGCCAGCAGCTTTTGGGGGGACGATGAGCAGTTCTTC.

This clonotype was seen at least ten times. V usage is TRBV20-1 and J usage is TRBJ2-5, with D perhaps TRBD2 (6 bases). The V end was cut by 0 bases, the J end by 7 bases, with 33 bases between. CDR3 length equals 20 residues. Germline V gene data show CDR1 as DFQATT and CDR2 as SNEGSKA (reference sequence). The CDR3 region has the DNA TGCAGTGCTAGAGAACGACGATCAGGACGGCGGACTATCGATGCGGTGACCCAGTACTTC. Its translation: CSARERRSGRRTIDAVTQYF.

The genes are TRBV7-9 and TRBJ1-2; D is undetermined. V lost 1 base, J lost 5 bases, and 14 bases lay in between. Germline values: CDR1 SEHNR, CDR2 FQNEAQ (reference sequence). The CDR3 has 15 residues. CDR3 amino acids: CASSLGRPLLYGYTF. The DNA of the CDR3 is TGTGCCAGCAGCTTAGGACGGCCCCTTCTTTATGGCTACACCTTC.

This clonotype was seen a few times. V is TRBV28 and J is TRBJ1-6; no clear D gene. The V end was cut by 2 bases, the J end by 0 bases, with 5 bases between. CDR1 is MDHEN, CDR2 SYDVKM, per germline. The CDR3 sequence is 15 residues long. The DNA for the CDR3 is TGTGCCAGCAGTTTAGAGAGCTCCTATAATTCACCCCTCCACTTT. Protein product: CASSLESSYNSPLHF.

This clonotype was detected ten times or more. The rearrangement links TRBV6-1 to TRBJ1-4, with TRBD1 as a possible D gene (6 bases). Germline values: CDR1 MNHNS, CDR2 SASEGT. The CDR3 covers 16 residues. With 6 bases removed from V and 6 bases from J, the gap between germline ends came to 20 bases. CDR3 amino acids: CASSREYGTQDEKLFF. DNA of the CDR3: TGTGCCAGCAGCCGGGAATACGGGACACAGGATGAAAAACTGTTTTTT.

This clonotype was picked up a small number of times. The chain joins TRBV12-3 or TRBV12-4 to TRBJ1-5; no clear D gene. V lost 8 bases and J lost 6, with 17 bases in between. The CDR3 runs to 14 residues. The CDR3 loop reads CASGSGLVGQPQHF. The CDR3 nucleotides read TGTGCCAGCGGCTCCGGGCTCGTCGGTCAGCCCCAGCATTTT.

This rearrangement joins TRBV29-1 to TRBJ2-7, with D possibly TRBD1 on 9 matching bases. The V gene lost 5 bases and the J gene lost 2 bases, with 19 bases spanning the gap. Germline loops: CDR1 SQVTM, CDR2 ANQGSEA. The length of the CDR3 is 15 residues. The CDR3 sequence is CSVSGGQGETYEQYF. CDR3 DNA: TGCAGCGTTAGCGGGGGACAGGGTGAAACCTACGAGCAGTACTTC.

This clonotype was found many times. J is TRBJ2-3 and V is TRBV6-2 or TRBV6-3; TRBD1 aligns across 7 bases. With V trimmed by 7 bases and J by 0 bases, 7 bases remained unmatched. This CDR3 contains 15 residues. Germline-derived CDR1 and CDR2 are MNHEY and SVGEGT. As DNA, the CDR3 is TGTGCCAGCAACGCCGGGACAGCTAGCACAGATACGCAGTATTTT. Translating it yields CASNAGTASTDTQYF.

This clonotype was observed many times. CDR3 sequence reads: CASSEGTVPSGYTF. The CDR3 nucleotides are TGTGCCAGCAGTGAAGGGACAGTCCCCTCTGGCTACACCTTC. V gene TRBV2 combines with J gene TRBJ1-2; maybe TRBD1 (6 bases). The V and J ends lost 1 base and 7 bases respectively, with 13 bases between them. From germline, CDR1 is SNHLY and CDR2 FYNNEI. The CDR3 loop spans 14 amino acids.

This clonotype was seen repeatedly, ten times or more. This chain uses TRBV27 with TRBJ1-1, with 9 positions matching TRBD1. From germline, CDR1 is MNHEY and CDR2 SMNVEV (reference sequence). This CDR3 has 18 amino acids. Trimming removed 1 base from V and 3 bases from J; junction bases left unmatched: 12. The DNA for the CDR3 is TGTGCCAGCAGTTTATTGAAGGGACAGGGTGTCTCGGACACTGAAGCTTTCTTT. It encodes CASSLLKGQGVSDTEAFF.

This clonotype came up many times. The chain has TRBV11-2 and TRBJ2-7, with D maybe TRBD2 (6 bases). The germline gives CDR1 SGHAT, CDR2 FQNNGV. Trimming left V 3 bases short and J 4 bases short, with 16 bases between. This CDR3 has 15 residues. The CDR3 sequence: CASSFLAGKVYEQYF. The CDR3, as DNA: TGTGCCAGCAGCTTTTTGGCGGGAAAAGTTTACGAGCAGTACTTC.